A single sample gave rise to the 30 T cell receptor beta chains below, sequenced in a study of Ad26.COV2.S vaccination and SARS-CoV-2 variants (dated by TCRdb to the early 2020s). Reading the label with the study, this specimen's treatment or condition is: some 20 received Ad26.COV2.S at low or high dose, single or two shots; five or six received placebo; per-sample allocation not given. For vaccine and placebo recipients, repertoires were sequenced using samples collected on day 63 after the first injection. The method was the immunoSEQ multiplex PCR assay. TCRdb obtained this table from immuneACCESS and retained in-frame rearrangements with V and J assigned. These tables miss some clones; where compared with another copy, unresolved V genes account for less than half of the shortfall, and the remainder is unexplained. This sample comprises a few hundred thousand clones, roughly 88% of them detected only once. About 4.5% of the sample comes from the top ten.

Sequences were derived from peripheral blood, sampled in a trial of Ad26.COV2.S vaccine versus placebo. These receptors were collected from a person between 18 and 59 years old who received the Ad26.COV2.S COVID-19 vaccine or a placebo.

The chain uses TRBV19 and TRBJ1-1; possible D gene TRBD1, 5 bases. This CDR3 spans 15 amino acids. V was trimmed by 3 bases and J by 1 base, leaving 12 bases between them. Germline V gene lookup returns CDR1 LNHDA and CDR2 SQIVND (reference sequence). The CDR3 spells CASSIRGRSNTEAFF. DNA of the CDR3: TGTGCCAGTAGTATCCGGGGCCGCTCGAACACTGAAGCTTTCTTT.

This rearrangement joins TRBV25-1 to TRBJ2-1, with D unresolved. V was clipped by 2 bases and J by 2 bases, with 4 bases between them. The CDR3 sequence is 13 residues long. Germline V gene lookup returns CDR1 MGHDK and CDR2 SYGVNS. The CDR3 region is CASSELAYNEQFF. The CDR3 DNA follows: TGTGCCAGCAGTGAACTAGCCTACAATGAGCAGTTCTTC.

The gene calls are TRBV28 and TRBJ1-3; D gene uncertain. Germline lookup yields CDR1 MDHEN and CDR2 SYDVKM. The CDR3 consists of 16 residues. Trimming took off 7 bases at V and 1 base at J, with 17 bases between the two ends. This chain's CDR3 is CASISVGWQSGNTIYF. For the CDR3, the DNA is TGTGCCAGCATCTCGGTGGGGTGGCAATCTGGAAACACCATATATTTT.

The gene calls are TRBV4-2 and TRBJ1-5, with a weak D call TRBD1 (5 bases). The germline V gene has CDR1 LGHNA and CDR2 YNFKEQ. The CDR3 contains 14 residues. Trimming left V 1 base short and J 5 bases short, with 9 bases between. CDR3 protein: CASSQGPRDQPQHF. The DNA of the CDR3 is TGTGCCAGCAGCCAAGGCCCCAGGGATCAGCCCCAGCATTTT.

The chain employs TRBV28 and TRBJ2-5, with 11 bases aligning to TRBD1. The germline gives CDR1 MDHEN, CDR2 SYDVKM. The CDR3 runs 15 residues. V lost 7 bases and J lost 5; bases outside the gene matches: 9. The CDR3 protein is CASNADRGHQETQYF. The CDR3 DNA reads TGTGCCAGCAACGCGGACAGGGGGCATCAGGAGACCCAGTACTTC.

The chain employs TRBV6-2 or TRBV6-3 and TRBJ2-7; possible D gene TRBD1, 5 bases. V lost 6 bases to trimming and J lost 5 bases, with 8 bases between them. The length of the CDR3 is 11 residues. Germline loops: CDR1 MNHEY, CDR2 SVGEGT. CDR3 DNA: TGTGCCAGCAGCAGGGATGACGAGCAGTACTTC. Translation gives CASSRDDEQYF.

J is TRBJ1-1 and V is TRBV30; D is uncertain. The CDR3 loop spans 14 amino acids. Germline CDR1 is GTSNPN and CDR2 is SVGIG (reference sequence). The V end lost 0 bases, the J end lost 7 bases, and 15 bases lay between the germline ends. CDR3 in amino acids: CAWSVRGLEDEAFF. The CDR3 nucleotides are TGTGCCTGGAGTGTACGCGGGCTGGAAGATGAAGCTTTCTTT.

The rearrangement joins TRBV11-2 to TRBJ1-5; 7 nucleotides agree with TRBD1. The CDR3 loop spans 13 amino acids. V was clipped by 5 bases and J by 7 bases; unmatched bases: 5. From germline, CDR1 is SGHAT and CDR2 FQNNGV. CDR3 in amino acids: CASSRDRDQPQHF. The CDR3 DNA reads TGTGCCAGCAGCCGCGACAGGGACCAGCCCCAGCATTTT. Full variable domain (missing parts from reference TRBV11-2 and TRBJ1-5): EAGVAQSPRYKIIEKRQSVAFWCNPISGHATLYWYQQILGQGPKLLIQFQNNGVVDDSQLPKDRFSAERLKGVDSTLKIQPAKLEDSAVYLCASSRDRDQPQHFGDGTRLSIL.

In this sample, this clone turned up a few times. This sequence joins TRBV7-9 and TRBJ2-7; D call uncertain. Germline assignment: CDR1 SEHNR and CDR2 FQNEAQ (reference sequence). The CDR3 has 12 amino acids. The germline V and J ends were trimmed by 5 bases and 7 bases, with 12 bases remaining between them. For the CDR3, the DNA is TGTGCCAGCAGCCCCCCCGCTGGGGAGCAGTACTTC. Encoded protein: CASSPPAGEQYF.

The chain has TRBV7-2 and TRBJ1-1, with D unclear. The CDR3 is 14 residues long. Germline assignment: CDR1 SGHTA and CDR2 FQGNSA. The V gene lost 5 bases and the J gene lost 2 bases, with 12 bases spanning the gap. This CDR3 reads CASSHSGPNTEAFF. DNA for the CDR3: TGTGCCAGCAGCCATAGTGGGCCTAACACTGAAGCTTTCTTT.

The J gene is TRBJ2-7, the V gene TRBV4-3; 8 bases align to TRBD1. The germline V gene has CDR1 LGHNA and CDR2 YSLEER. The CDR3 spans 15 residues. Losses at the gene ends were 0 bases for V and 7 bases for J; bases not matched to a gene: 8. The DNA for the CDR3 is TGCGCCAGCAGCCAAGAACAGCTCACAGGGGGAGAGCAGTACTTC. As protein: CASSQEQLTGGEQYF.

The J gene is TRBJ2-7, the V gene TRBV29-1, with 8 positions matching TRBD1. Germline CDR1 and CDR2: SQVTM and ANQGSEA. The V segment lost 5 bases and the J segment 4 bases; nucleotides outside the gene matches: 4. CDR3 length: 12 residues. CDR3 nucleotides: TGCAGCGTTTTGACAGGGGTGTACGAGCAGTACTTC. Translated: CSVLTGVYEQYF.

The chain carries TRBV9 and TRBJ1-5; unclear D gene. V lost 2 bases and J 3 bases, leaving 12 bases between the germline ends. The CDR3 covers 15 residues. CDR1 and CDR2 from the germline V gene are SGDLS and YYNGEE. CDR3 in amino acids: CASSVSEGYNQPQHF. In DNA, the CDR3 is TGTGCCAGCAGCGTTTCAGAGGGATACAATCAGCCCCAGCATTTT.

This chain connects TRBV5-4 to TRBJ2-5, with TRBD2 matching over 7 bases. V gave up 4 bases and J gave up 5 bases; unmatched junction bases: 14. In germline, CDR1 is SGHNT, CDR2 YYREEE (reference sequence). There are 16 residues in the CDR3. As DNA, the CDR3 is TGTGCCAGCAGCCCCCCCGGGACTACCTCCAGGGAGACCCAGTACTTC. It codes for CASSPPGTTSRETQYF.

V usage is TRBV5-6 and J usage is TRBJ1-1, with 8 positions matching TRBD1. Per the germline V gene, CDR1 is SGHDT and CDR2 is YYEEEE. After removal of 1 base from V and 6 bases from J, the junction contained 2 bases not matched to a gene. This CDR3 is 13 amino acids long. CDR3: CASSLQGAAEAFF. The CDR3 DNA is TGTGCCAGCAGCTTGCAGGGGGCCGCTGAAGCTTTCTTT.

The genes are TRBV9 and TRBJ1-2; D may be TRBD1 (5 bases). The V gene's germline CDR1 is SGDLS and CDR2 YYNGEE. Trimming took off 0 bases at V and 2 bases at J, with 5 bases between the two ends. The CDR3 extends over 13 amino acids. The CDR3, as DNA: TGTGCCAGCAGCGTAGAGGGGAACTATGGCTACACCTTC. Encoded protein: CASSVEGNYGYTF. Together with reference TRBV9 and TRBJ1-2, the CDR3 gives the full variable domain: DSGVTQTPKHLITATGQRVTLRCSPRSGDLSVYWYQQSLDQGLQFLIQYYNGEERAKGNILERFSAQQFPDLHSELNLSSLELGDSALYFCASSVEGNYGYTFGSGTRLTVV.

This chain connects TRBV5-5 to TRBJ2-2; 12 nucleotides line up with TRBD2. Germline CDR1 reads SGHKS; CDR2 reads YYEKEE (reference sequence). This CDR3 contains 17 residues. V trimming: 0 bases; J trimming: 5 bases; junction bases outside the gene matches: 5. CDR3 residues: CASSLASGRANTGELFF. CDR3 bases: TGTGCCAGCAGCTTGGCTAGCGGGAGGGCCAATACCGGGGAGCTGTTTTTT.

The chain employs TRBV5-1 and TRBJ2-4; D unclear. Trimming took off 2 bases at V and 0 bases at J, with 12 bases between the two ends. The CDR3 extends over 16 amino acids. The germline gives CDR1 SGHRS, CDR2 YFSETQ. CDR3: CASSFDRALAKNIQYF. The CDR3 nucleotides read TGCGCCAGCAGCTTTGATAGGGCTTTAGCCAAAAACATTCAGTACTTC.

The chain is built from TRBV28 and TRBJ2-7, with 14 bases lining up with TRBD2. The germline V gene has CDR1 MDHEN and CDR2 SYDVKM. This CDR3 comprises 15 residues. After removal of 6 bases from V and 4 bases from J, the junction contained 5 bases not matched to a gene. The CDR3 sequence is CASRLGLAGAYEQYF. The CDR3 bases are TGTGCCAGCAGACTGGGACTAGCGGGAGCGTACGAGCAGTACTTC.

The CDR3 DNA follows: TGCGCCAGCAGCTCCCAGGGCTACAATGAGCAGTTCTTC. Its translation: CASSSQGYNEQFF. The rearrangement links TRBV5-1 to TRBJ2-1; weak D call: TRBD1 (5 bases). CDR1 SGHRS and CDR2 YFSETQ come from the germline V gene. Trimming pared 3 bases from V and 3 bases from J, leaving 7 bases between. CDR3 size: 13 residues. Drawing the rest from reference TRBV5-1 and TRBJ2-1, the complete variable domain is KAGVTQTPRYLIKTRGQQVTLSCSPISGHRSVSWYQQTPGQGLQFLFEYFSETQRNKGNFPGRFSGRQFSNSRSEMNVSTLELGDSALYLCASSSQGYNEQFFGPGTRLTVL.

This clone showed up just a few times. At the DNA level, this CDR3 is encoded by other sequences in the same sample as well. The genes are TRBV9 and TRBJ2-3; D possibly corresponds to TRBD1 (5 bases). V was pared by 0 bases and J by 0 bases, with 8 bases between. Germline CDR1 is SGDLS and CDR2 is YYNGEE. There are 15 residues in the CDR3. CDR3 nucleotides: TGTGCCAGCAGCGTAGGTAGGGGAAGCACAGATACGCAGTATTTT. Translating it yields CASSVGRGSTDTQYF.

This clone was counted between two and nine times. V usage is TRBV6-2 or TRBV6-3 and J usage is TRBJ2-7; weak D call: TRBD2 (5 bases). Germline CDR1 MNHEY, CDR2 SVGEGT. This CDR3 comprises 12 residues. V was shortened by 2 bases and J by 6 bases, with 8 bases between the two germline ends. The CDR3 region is CASSYAGPEQYF. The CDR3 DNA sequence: TGTGCCAGCAGTTACGCGGGTCCCGAGCAGTACTTC.

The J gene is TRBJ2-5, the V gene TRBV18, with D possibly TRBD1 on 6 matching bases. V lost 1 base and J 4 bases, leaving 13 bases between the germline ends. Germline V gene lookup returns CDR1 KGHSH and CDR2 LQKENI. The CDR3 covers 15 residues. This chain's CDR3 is CASSPLQQGGETQYF. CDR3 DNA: TGTGCCAGCTCACCACTGCAACAGGGCGGAGAGACCCAGTACTTC.

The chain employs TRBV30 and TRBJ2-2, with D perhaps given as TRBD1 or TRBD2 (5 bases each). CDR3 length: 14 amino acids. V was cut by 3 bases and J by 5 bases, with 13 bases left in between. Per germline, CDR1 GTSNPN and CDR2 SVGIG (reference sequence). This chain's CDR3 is CAWRWDEWTGELFF. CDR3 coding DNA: TGTGCCTGGAGGTGGGACGAATGGACCGGGGAGCTGTTTTTT.

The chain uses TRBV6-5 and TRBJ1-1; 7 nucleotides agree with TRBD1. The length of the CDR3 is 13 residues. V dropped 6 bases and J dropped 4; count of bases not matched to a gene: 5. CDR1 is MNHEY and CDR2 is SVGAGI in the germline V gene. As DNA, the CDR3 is TGTGCCAGCAGGACAGGGTTCGTCACTGAAGCTTTCTTT. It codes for CASRTGFVTEAFF.

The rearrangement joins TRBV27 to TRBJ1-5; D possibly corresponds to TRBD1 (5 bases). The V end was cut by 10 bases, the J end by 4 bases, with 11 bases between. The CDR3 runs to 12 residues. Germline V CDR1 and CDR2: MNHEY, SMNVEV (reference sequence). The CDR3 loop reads CATREGNQPQHF. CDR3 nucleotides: TGTGCCACCCGGGAGGGGAATCAGCCCCAGCATTTT.

CDR3 sequence reads: CASSLNPGTSDEQYF. The CDR3 nucleotides are TGCGCCAGCAGCTTGAACCCCGGGACTAGCGACGAGCAGTACTTC. This chain uses TRBV5-1 with TRBJ2-7, with 10 nucleotides matching TRBD2. The germline V gene encodes CDR1 SGHRS and CDR2 YFSETQ. The CDR3 has 15 amino acids. Trimming took 1 base from V and 5 from J; bases not matched to a gene: 6.

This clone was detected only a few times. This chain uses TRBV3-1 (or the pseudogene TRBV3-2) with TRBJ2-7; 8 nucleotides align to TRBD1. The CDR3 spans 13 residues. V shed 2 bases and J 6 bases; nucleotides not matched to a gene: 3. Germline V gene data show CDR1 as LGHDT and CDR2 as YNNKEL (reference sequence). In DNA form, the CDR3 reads TGTGCCAGCAGCCAACAGGGGGCGGGCGAGCAGTACTTC. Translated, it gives CASSQQGAGEQYF.

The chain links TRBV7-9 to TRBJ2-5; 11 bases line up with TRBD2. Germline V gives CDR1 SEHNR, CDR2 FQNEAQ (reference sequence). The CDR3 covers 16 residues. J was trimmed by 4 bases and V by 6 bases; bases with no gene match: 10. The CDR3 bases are TGTGCCAGCAGTTCGTTGACTAGCGGGATCGGAGAGACCCAGTACTTC. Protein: CASSSLTSGIGETQYF.

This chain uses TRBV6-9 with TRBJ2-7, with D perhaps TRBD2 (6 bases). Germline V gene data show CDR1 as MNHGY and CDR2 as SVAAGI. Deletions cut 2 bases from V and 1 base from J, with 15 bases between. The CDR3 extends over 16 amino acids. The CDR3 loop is CASSYRRGGLSYEQYF. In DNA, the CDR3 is TGTGCCAGCAGTTATCGGCGGGGTGGGCTATCCTACGAGCAGTACTTC.